This record looks at one T cell receptor beta chain sequence and its context. Study processing details: Estimates of nucleated cell counts were drawn from the amplification of reference gene primers. Method: immunoSEQ multiplex PCR; TCRdb's copy keeps in-frame clones and lacks some. V, J and clone size are those of that table, while D and trimming were read from the DNA. The repertoire has about 94,000 clones, roughly 80% of them found once; the top ten carry about 20%. Trimming pared 6 bases from V and 6 bases from J, leaving 15 bases between. The germline V gene encodes CDR1 LNHDA and CDR2 SQIVND (reference sequence). The CDR3 has 13 residues. The data derive from a study of blood T cell repertoires in COVID-19. Study-wide background: Samples of COVID-19 (acute and convalescent) were obtained from the United States, Italy and Spain. T cells, B-cell-depleted T cells, or PBMCs provided the cDNA or gDNA that served as material.

The receptor comes from a human donor in a cohort sampled during active COVID-19. Sequences were obtained from peripheral blood. V usage is TRBV19 and J usage is TRBJ2-7; a possible D gene is TRBD1 (6 bases). This CDR3 is CASSVTQGPEQYF. For the CDR3, the DNA is TGTGCCAGTAGCGTCACCCAGGGGCCCGAGCAGTACTTC.